The present T cell receptor beta chain was sequenced within a study of shared clonotypes between healthy human individuals. The V segment lost 4 bases and the J segment 3 bases; nucleotides outside the gene matches: 11. CDR3 length: 16 residues. CDR1 and CDR2 (germline): SGHVS, FNYEAQ. The donors were adults (healthy and HIV-negative) with no recent acute infections or vaccinations. General study findings and limits: Blood alone was sampled, and tissue repertoires likely differ.

Data came from immunoSEQ multiplex PCR; TCRdb stores just in-frame clones and leaves some out. The sample records millions of clones, 93% being singletons. With regard to this clone: Its antigen remains unidentified.

The sequence derives from a man in his late teens or twenties in good health. Some clones in this sample may be carry-over from other donors' samples. This chain connects TRBV7-6 to TRBJ2-7, with 8 bases matching TRBD1. Sequenced sample: naive CD4+ T cells from PBMCs. The subset was: CD45RA+ positively selected. CDR3 sequence: CASSYTGGTGVYEQYF. In DNA, the CDR3 is TGTGCCAGCAGCTATACCGGCGGGACAGGAGTCTACGAGCAGTACTTC.